What follows are 22 T cell receptor beta chains derived from one specimen sequenced in a study of regulatory T cells in long-lasting Graves disease (dated by TCRdb to about 2021). What this sample's time point label stands for: persistent/refractory GD, antithyroid drugs over 5 years with positive TRAb. RNA was extracted from PBMCs in TRIzol for both TCR sequencing and RNA sequencing. The method behind the library was multiplex PCR. Sequencing was carried out with an Illumina HiSeq 4000. To build TCR beta libraries, CDR3 regions were amplified by Arm-PCR using iRepertoire HTBI primers. Using fastp trimming at Q25 and MiXCR clonotype assembly, TCRdb reanalyzed the public sequencing data and kept in-frame beta chains. Each entry merges the rows of one CDR3 protein and shows their most common DNA and genes. This sample comprises about 470,000 distinct CDR3 sequences, 20% to 25% of them detected only once. Of the sample, under 9% falls within the top ten clones.

Sequencing used peripheral blood mononuclear cells (PBMCs), obtained when the disease was refractory, from a patient treated with antithyroid drugs. The source of these receptors is a female donor with Graves disease.

This clonotype was found many times. This rearrangement joins TRBV2 to TRBJ2-7, with D possibly being TRBD1 or TRBD2 (5 bases each). Trimming took 4 bases from V and 7 from J, leaving 11 bases between them. The CDR3 runs to 12 residues. Germline loops: CDR1 SNHLY, CDR2 FYNNEI. CDR3: CASSGDPREQYF. CDR3 in DNA: TGTGCCAGCAGTGGGGACCCCCGTGAGCAGTACTTC. Full variable domain (rest looked up from reference TRBV2 and TRBJ2-7): EPEVTQTPSHQVTQMGQEVILRCVPISNHLYFYWYRQILGQKVEFLVSFYNNEISEKSEIFDDQFSVERPDGSNFTLKIRSTKLEDSAMYFCASSGDPREQYFGPGTRLTVT.

With respect to this clonotype: A read error is the likely source, as a far larger clone sits one nucleotide away. This rearrangement joins TRBV12-3 or TRBV12-4 to TRBJ1-4, with unresolved D. This CDR3 spans 15 amino acids. CDR3 sequence (DNA): TGTGCCAGCAGTGAGCAGTCAACGCCAAATGAAGAACTGTTTTTT. Translating gives CASSEQSTPNEELFF.

This clonotype has more than one count but fewer than ten. The chain has TRBV6-5 and TRBJ2-7; the D is unclear. Germline lookup yields CDR1 MNHEY and CDR2 SVGAGI. Trimming removed 2 bases at V and 3 bases at J, with 8 bases between. The CDR3 is 13 amino acids. This CDR3 is CASSYLKHYEQYF. In DNA, the CDR3 is TGTGCCAGCAGTTACCTCAAACACTACGAGCAGTACTTC.

This clonotype is a singleton in its sample. This rearrangement joins TRBV19 to TRBJ1-1, with D unclear. Trimming left V 3 bases short and J 4 bases short, with 12 bases between. This CDR3 contains 14 residues. CDR1 and CDR2 from the germline V gene are LNHDA and SQIVND (reference sequence). CDR3 sequence: CASSMGGSGTEAFF. The CDR3 nucleotides are TGTGCCAGTAGTATGGGAGGGTCGGGCACTGAAGCTTTCTTT.

In this sample, this clonotype turned up many times. The V gene is TRBV20-1, the J gene TRBJ1-2; no firm D call. The CDR3 loop spans 11 amino acids. V was pared by 4 bases and J by 5 bases, with 8 bases between. Germline V CDR1 and CDR2: DFQATT, SNEGSKA (reference sequence). CDR3 nucleotides: TGCAGTGCTACACGGGATTATGGCTACACCTTC. Its translation is CSATRDYGYTF.

The sample holds a few counts of this clonotype. This sequence joins TRBV6-5 and TRBJ2-7, with a weak D call TRBD2 (6 bases). This CDR3 region has 17 residues. Between the trimmed V and J ends, which lost 0 bases and 2 bases, there was a span of 17 bases. Germline V lookup: CDR1 MNHEY, CDR2 SVGAGI. The CDR3 protein is CASSYSRVQGGAYEQYF. The CDR3 coding sequence is TGTGCCAGCAGTTACTCGAGGGTTCAGGGAGGTGCCTACGAGCAGTACTTC.

This clonotype was recorded a few times. The V and J genes are TRBV29-1 and TRBJ2-7; no clear D. The germline gives CDR1 SQVTM, CDR2 ANQGSEA. The CDR3 contains 14 residues. V lost 0 bases, J lost 0 bases, and 9 bases lay in between. The CDR3 nucleotides read TGCAGCGTTGAAGATCGGACGGACTCCTACGAGCAGTACTTC. Its translation: CSVEDRTDSYEQYF.

This clonotype has ten or more counts. V is TRBV28 and J is TRBJ1-2; unclear D gene. V was shortened by 4 bases and J by 8 bases, with 11 bases between the two germline ends. Germline values: CDR1 MDHEN, CDR2 SYDVKM. This CDR3 spans 12 amino acids. The CDR3 here is CASSSGGSGYTF. Here the CDR3 DNA reads TGTGCCAGCAGTTCCGGTGGGAGCGGCTACACCTTC.

The chain combines TRBV4-1 with TRBJ2-2; 7 bases line up with TRBD2. From germline, CDR1 is MGHRA and CDR2 YSYEKL. This CDR3 region has 16 residues. Trimming took 2 bases from V and 2 from J; bases not matched to a gene: 5. CDR3 loop: CASSQPLAANTGELFF. The CDR3 DNA reads as TGCGCCAGCAGCCAACCGCTAGCGGCCAACACCGGGGAGCTGTTTTTT.

The rearrangement joins TRBV29-1 to TRBJ2-7; TRBD2 matches at 8 bases. Germline V gene data show CDR1 as SQVTM and CDR2 as ANQGSEA. V lost 0 bases to trimming and J lost 1 base; unmatched junction nucleotides: 5. This CDR3 contains 15 residues. CDR3 protein: CSVEDGLAGSYEQYF. Written as DNA, the CDR3 is TGCAGCGTTGAAGACGGCCTAGCGGGTTCCTACGAGCAGTACTTC.

This clonotype was seen at least ten times. The rearrangement joins TRBV30 to TRBJ2-5; D remains unclear. Germline loops: CDR1 GTSNPN, CDR2 SVGIG (reference sequence). The CDR3 length is 13 residues. V gave up 0 bases and J gave up 1 base, with 6 bases separating them. CDR3 region: CAWSVDGQETQYF. CDR3 DNA: TGTGCCTGGAGTGTGGATGGCCAAGAGACCCAGTACTTC.

The chain combines TRBV5-1 with TRBJ2-2; weak D call: TRBD2 (5 bases). V lost 4 bases and J lost 1, with 8 bases in between. CDR3 length: 14 residues. Germline V gene lookup returns CDR1 SGHRS and CDR2 YFSETQ. The CDR3 DNA reads as TGCGCCAGCAGCCGGGGATGGAACACCGGGGAGCTGTTTTTT. Its protein is CASSRGWNTGELFF. The variable domain in full, completed from reference TRBV5-1 and TRBJ2-2, reads KAGVTQTPRYLIKTRGQQVTLSCSPISGHRSVSWYQQTPGQGLQFLFEYFSETQRNKGNFPGRFSGRQFSNSRSEMNVSTLELGDSALYLCASSRGWNTGELFFGEGSRLTVL.

This clonotype was detected ten times or more. This rearrangement joins TRBV7-8 to TRBJ1-2, with a tentative D call TRBD1 (6 bases). The CDR3 loop spans 15 amino acids. V lost 1 base to trimming and J lost 8 bases, with 17 bases between them. Germline V gene sequence: CDR1 SGHVS, CDR2 FQNEAQ. CDR3 in amino acids: CASSLGSVAGEGYTF. CDR3 coding DNA: TGTGCCAGCAGCTTAGGTTCCGTGGCAGGGGAAGGCTACACCTTC. Full variable domain (outside the CDR3, taken from reference TRBV7-8 and TRBJ1-2): GAGVSQSPRYKVAKRGQDVALRCDPISGHVSLFWYQQALGQGPEFLTYFQNEAQLDKSGLPSDRFFAERPEGSVSTLKIQRTQQEDSAVYLCASSLGSVAGEGYTFGSGTRLTVV.

This chain connects TRBV7-2 to TRBJ2-7; TRBD2 might be the D (5 bases). The CDR3 covers 13 residues. Deletions cut 1 base from V and 6 bases from J, with 10 bases between. The germline CDR1 and CDR2 sequences are SGHTA and FQGNSA. CDR3 residues: CASSLVGEREQYF. The CDR3 DNA sequence: TGTGCCAGCAGCTTAGTCGGGGAACGCGAGCAGTACTTC.

In its sample, this clonotype was seen a few times. The V call is TRBV20-1, the J call TRBJ2-1; 14 positions match TRBD2. The V segment lost 6 bases and the J segment 9 bases; nucleotides outside the gene matches: 7. Germline CDR1 and CDR2: DFQATT and SNEGSKA (reference sequence). The CDR3 runs to 14 residues. In DNA form, the CDR3 reads TGCAGTGCCAGGACTAGCGGGAGGTTGGGTGAGCAGTTCTTC. Protein: CSARTSGRLGEQFF.

In its sample, this clonotype was seen a few times. This chain joins TRBV24-1 and TRBJ2-3; a weak D match, TRBD1 (6 bases). Trimming pared 5 bases from V and 9 bases from J, leaving 14 bases between. Per the germline V gene, CDR1 is KGHDR and CDR2 is SFDVKD. The CDR3 sequence is 13 residues long. The CDR3 reads CATSASDSRTQYF. Here the CDR3 DNA reads TGTGCCACCAGTGCCTCGGACAGCCGAACGCAGTATTTT.

This clonotype was counted between two and nine times. J is TRBJ1-4 and V is TRBV13, with D unresolved. Looked up from germline, CDR1 is PRHDT and CDR2 is FYEKMQ (reference sequence). The germline V and J ends were trimmed by 1 base and 8 bases, with 11 bases remaining between them. This CDR3 region has 14 residues. The CDR3 here is CASSLAGPGEKLFF. CDR3 nucleotide sequence: TGTGCCAGCAGCTTAGCTGGTCCGGGGGAAAAACTGTTTTTT. Full variable domain (outside the CDR3, taken from reference TRBV13 and TRBJ1-4): AAGVIQSPRHLIKEKRETATLKCYPIPRHDTVYWYQQGPGQDPQFLISFYEKMQSDKGSIPDRFSAQQFSDYHSELNMSSLELGDSALYFCASSLAGPGEKLFFGSGTQLSVL.

In its sample, this clonotype was seen many times. The chain uses TRBV29-1 and TRBJ1-1; TRBD1 aligns across 9 bases. CDR3 length: 13 residues. Unmatched junction bases numbered 2, after V lost 6 bases and J lost 0 bases. Per germline, CDR1 SQVTM and CDR2 ANQGSEA. The CDR3 bases are TGCAGCGTGAGACAGGGGGTGAACACTGAAGCTTTCTTT. This sequence encodes CSVRQGVNTEAFF.

The chain is built from TRBV7-9 and TRBJ2-7; 8 bases map to TRBD2. The CDR3 is 15 amino acids. The trim removed 5 bases at V and 3 bases at J, leaving 9 bases unmatched. CDR1 SEHNR and CDR2 FQNEAQ come from the germline V gene (reference sequence). The CDR3, as DNA: TGTGCCAGCAGCGAATCCGGGACTAGAGTCTACGAGCAGTACTTC. Translation gives CASSESGTRVYEQYF. Complete variable domain (other parts from reference TRBV7-9 and TRBJ2-7): DTGVSQNPRHKITKRGQNVTFRCDPISEHNRLYWYRQTLGQGPEFLTYFQNEAQLEKSRLLSDRFSAERPKGSFSTLEIQRTEQGDSAMYLCASSESGTRVYEQYFGPGTRLTVT.

V usage is TRBV28 and J usage is TRBJ1-5, with D unresolved. V shed 5 bases and J shed 6 bases, with 8 bases lying between them. CDR3 length: 12 amino acids. Germline CDR1 reads MDHEN; CDR2 reads SYDVKM. CDR3 region: CASSPPAQPQHF. Here the CDR3 DNA reads TGTGCCAGCAGTCCTCCGGCTCAGCCCCAGCATTTT.

This clonotype was found a few times. The chain employs TRBV7-9 and TRBJ2-7; possible D gene TRBD1, 5 bases. The V end was cut by 2 bases, the J end by 4 bases, with 9 bases between. The CDR3 extends over 13 amino acids. The germline V gene has CDR1 SEHNR and CDR2 FQNEAQ (reference sequence). The CDR3, as DNA: TGTGCCAGCAGCTTACGCAGGGAATACGAGCAGTACTTC. This gives the protein CASSLRREYEQYF.

The chain is built from TRBV30 and TRBJ1-5; maybe TRBD1 (6 bases). Looked up from germline, CDR1 is GTSNPN and CDR2 is SVGIG (reference sequence). Trimming left V 1 base short and J 5 bases short, with 9 bases between. The CDR3 length is 13 residues. CDR3 protein: CAWSGGLDQPQHF. CDR3 sequence (DNA): TGTGCCTGGAGTGGGGGGCTCGATCAGCCCCAGCATTTT.